Listed below are T cell receptor beta chains from one sample, sequenced in a study of T cells in Graves' hyperthyroidism and ophthalmopathy. TCRdb redid the calling of the multiplex PCR reads with MiXCR, one entry per CDR3 protein. The table has over 550,000 distinct CDR3 sequences, approximately 16% seen once; the top ten hold 18%. Sequences were obtained from blood. Receptor source: a woman aged 18-30 years with Graves' hyperthyroidism. CDR3s include the opening cysteine and the closing phenylalanine or tryptophan. The D gene is left open where the match is weak. Clone size is shown for a subset of rows, as once, few, many or a class of expanded clone.

>TRBV28|TRBD2|NA|TRBJ2-7|15
CASSKELSGSYEQYF
TGTGCCAGCTCAAAAGAACTTAGCGGGAGCTACGAGCAGTACTTC
>TRBV19|TRBD1|NA|TRBJ1-1|15
CASSDRDNLNTEAFF
TGTGCCAGTAGCGACAGGGATAATCTGAACACTGAAGCTTTCTTT
>TRBV19|TRBD1|few|TRBJ2-3|14
CASTQGAGADTQYF
TGTGCCAGTACTCAGGGGGCAGGGGCAGATACGCAGTATTTT
>TRBV6-2/TRBV6-3|NA|few|TRBJ1-5|16
CASSYTWGFGNQPQHF
TGTGCCAGCAGTTACACATGGGGCTTTGGCAATCAGCCCCAGCATTTT
>TRBV9|NA|NA|TRBJ1-5|13
CASSVGHGQPQHF
TGTGCCAGCAGCGTGGGCCACGGTCAGCCCCAGCATTTT
>TRBV6-2/TRBV6-3|TRBD2|once|TRBJ2-1|15
CASGLLGTRSHEQFF
TGTGCCAGCGGACTATTAGGGACTAGATCCCATGAGCAGTTCTTC
>TRBV2|NA|many|TRBJ1-3|14
CASTGAFSGNTIYF
TGTGCCAGCACAGGTGCATTCTCTGGAAACACCATATATTTT
>TRBV7-2|TRBD1|NA|TRBJ2-5|14
CASSTRTGEETQYF
TGTGCCAGCAGCACCCGGACAGGGGAAGAGACCCAGTACTTC
>TRBV20-1|TRBD2|many|TRBJ2-1|17
CSARTGLAGGIYNEQFF
TGCAGTGCTAGAACGGGGCTAGCGGGAGGGATCTACAATGAGCAGTTCTTC
>TRBV7-9|NA|many|TRBJ1-5|16
CASSQGGWDHNQPQHF
TGTGCCAGCAGCCAAGGGGGTTGGGACCACAATCAGCCCCAGCATTTT
>TRBV7-6|TRBD1|NA|TRBJ1-1|16
CASSFGQGILNTEAFF
TGTGCCAGCAGCTTCGGACAGGGGATCCTGAACACTGAAGCTTTCTTT
>TRBV15|NA|NA|TRBJ2-7|14
CATSLRQASYEQYF
TGTGCCACCAGCCTCCGACAGGCCTCCTACGAGCAGTACTTC
>TRBV13|NA|NA|TRBJ1-5|17
CASSLGGAGRSNQPQHF
TGTGCCAGCAGCTTAGGCGGAGCGGGAAGAAGCAATCAGCCCCAGCATTTT
>TRBV4-2|NA|NA|TRBJ2-5|16
CASSQDTGRGYQTQYF
TGTGCCAGCAGCCAAGATACAGGGCGGGGCTACCAGACCCAGTACTTC
>TRBV20-1|NA|few|TRBJ1-6|14
CSARDLAENSPLHF
TGCAGTGCTAGAGATCTAGCGGAAAATTCACCCCTCCACTTT
>TRBV11-2|TRBD2|many|TRBJ2-3|19
CASSLMLAGGRTSTDTQYF
TGTGCCAGCAGCTTAATGCTAGCGGGGGGGAGAACGAGCACAGATACGCAGTATTTT
>TRBV20-1|TRBD1|NA|TRBJ2-2|19
CSARVPWGKGGPNTGELFF
TGCAGTGCTAGAGTCCCCTGGGGTAAAGGGGGCCCGAACACCGGGGAGCTGTTTTTT
>TRBV5-1|NA|once|TRBJ1-3|16
CASSLALGSSGNTRYF
TGCGCCAGCAGCTTGGCTTTAGGCAGCTCTGGAAACACCAGATATTTT
>TRBV7-9|TRBD1|few|TRBJ2-2|16
CASSFRQGRNTGELFF
TGTGCCAGCAGCTTCCGACAGGGCCGGAACACCGGGGAGCTGTTTTTT
>TRBV19|TRBD2|NA|TRBJ2-1|15
CASRRLAGVQNEQFF
TGTGCCAGTAGAAGACTAGCGGGAGTTCAAAATGAGCAGTTCTTC
>TRBV24-1|TRBD2|many|TRBJ2-1|13
CATSDIAGDEQFF
TGTGCCACCAGTGACATAGCGGGAGATGAGCAGTTCTTC
>TRBV5-1|TRBD2|many|TRBJ2-2|19
CASSAPGLADIPNTGELFF
TGCGCCAGCAGCGCCCCGGGACTAGCGGACATTCCGAACACCGGGGAGCTGTTTTTT
>TRBV20-1|NA|many|TRBJ2-1|13
CSARRSSYNEQFF
TGCAGTGCTAGGAGGAGCTCCTACAATGAGCAGTTCTTC
>TRBV19|NA|NA|TRBJ1-4|13
CASTSEAGEKLFF
TGTGCCAGTACATCGGAGGCGGGTGAAAAACTGTTTTTT
>TRBV19|NA|NA|TRBJ2-5|15
CASSSTGHIQETQYF
TGTGCCAGTAGTTCGACGGGACACATACAAGAGACCCAGTACTTC
>TRBV4-2|TRBD2|many|TRBJ2-3|16
CASSSGLAGVSDTQYF
TGTGCCAGCAGCTCAGGACTAGCGGGAGTATCAGATACGCAGTATTTT
>TRBV20-1|NA|many|TRBJ1-2|15
CSARVTKGANYGYTF
TGCAGTGCTAGAGTGACGAAAGGGGCTAACTATGGCTACACCTTC
>TRBV18|NA|many|TRBJ2-1|14
CASSPRDSYNEQFF
TGTGCCAGCTCCCCTCGGGACTCCTACAATGAGCAGTTCTTC
>TRBV7-2|NA|many|TRBJ2-1|11
CASSQLGEQFF
TGTGCCAGCAGCCAACTTGGAGAGCAGTTCTTC
>TRBV5-5|TRBD2|many|TRBJ2-7|14
CASSHLAGSYEQYF
TGTGCCAGCAGCCATCTAGCGGGATCCTACGAGCAGTACTTC
>TRBV3-1|NA|many|TRBJ1-1|14
CASSQVALGGSAFF
TGTGCCAGCAGCCAAGTGGCCCTTGGGGGGTCGGCTTTCTTT
>TRBV18|TRBD1|few|TRBJ1-1|16
CASSPRTGAANTEAFF
TGTGCCAGCTCACCGAGGACAGGGGCCGCGAACACTGAAGCTTTCTTT
>TRBV11-3|NA|NA|TRBJ2-1|13
CASSFTEYNEQFF
TGTGCCAGCAGCTTTACAGAGTACAATGAGCAGTTCTTC
>TRBV6-1|TRBD1|NA|TRBJ2-5|11
CASSQDRVDYF
TGTGCCAGCAGTCAGGACAGGGTAGACTACTTC
>TRBV20-1|NA|NA|TRBJ1-1|13
CSARDMGDTEAFF
TGCAGTGCTAGAGATATGGGTGACACTGAAGCTTTCTTT
>TRBV6-2/TRBV6-3|TRBD2|NA|TRBJ2-7|18
CASSRRRTGTSGYYEQYF
TGTGCCAGCAGCCGACGGCGTACCGGGACTAGCGGGTACTACGAGCAGTACTTC
>TRBV20-1|NA|many|TRBJ1-4|12
CSATGPNEKLFF
TGCAGTGCGACCGGGCCTAATGAAAAACTGTTTTTT
>TRBV6-9|TRBD1|NA|TRBJ1-1|14
CASSYDRAGTEAFF
TGTGCCAGCAGTTATGACAGGGCGGGCACTGAAGCTTTCTTT
>TRBV6-1|NA|NA|TRBJ1-1|13
CASREHKNTEAFF
TGTGCCAGCAGGGAACATAAGAACACTGAAGCTTTCTTT
>TRBV25-1|NA|NA|TRBJ2-7|15
CASSVGLSASYEQYF
TGTGCCAGCAGTGTGGGACTTTCCGCCTCCTACGAGCAGTACTTC
>TRBV18|TRBD2|NA|TRBJ2-1|16
CASSPFLVAGVDEQFF
TGTGCCAGCTCCCCCTTTTTGGTAGCGGGAGTTGATGAGCAGTTCTTC
>TRBV20-1|NA|many|TRBJ1-2|13
CSARAGTVALCTF
TGCAGTGCTAGAGCCGGGACGGTAGCACTTTGCACCTTC
>TRBV10-1|NA|NA|TRBJ1-6|16
CTSSELPSSYNSPLHF
TGCACCAGCAGTGAATTACCTAGCTCCTATAATTCACCCCTCCACTTT
>TRBV19|NA|NA|TRBJ2-7|13
CASSITLSYEQYF
TGTGCCAGTAGTATAACATTGTCCTACGAGCAGTACTTC
>TRBV27|TRBD2|NA|TRBJ2-1|14
CASRPGLANGEQFF
TGTGCCAGCAGACCGGGACTAGCCAACGGTGAGCAGTTCTTC
>TRBV5-1|NA|NA|TRBJ1-4|14
CASSLGSPEEKLFF
TGCGCCAGCAGCTTGGGTTCCCCAGAAGAAAAACTGTTTTTT
>TRBV6-5|TRBD1|NA|TRBJ2-7|15
CASSYLGQLKQEQYF
TGTGCCAGCAGTTACCTGGGACAGTTAAAGCAAGAGCAGTACTTC
>TRBV7-9|NA|few|TRBJ1-1|12
CASSLSWTEAFF
TGTGCCAGCAGCTTAAGTTGGACTGAAGCTTTCTTT